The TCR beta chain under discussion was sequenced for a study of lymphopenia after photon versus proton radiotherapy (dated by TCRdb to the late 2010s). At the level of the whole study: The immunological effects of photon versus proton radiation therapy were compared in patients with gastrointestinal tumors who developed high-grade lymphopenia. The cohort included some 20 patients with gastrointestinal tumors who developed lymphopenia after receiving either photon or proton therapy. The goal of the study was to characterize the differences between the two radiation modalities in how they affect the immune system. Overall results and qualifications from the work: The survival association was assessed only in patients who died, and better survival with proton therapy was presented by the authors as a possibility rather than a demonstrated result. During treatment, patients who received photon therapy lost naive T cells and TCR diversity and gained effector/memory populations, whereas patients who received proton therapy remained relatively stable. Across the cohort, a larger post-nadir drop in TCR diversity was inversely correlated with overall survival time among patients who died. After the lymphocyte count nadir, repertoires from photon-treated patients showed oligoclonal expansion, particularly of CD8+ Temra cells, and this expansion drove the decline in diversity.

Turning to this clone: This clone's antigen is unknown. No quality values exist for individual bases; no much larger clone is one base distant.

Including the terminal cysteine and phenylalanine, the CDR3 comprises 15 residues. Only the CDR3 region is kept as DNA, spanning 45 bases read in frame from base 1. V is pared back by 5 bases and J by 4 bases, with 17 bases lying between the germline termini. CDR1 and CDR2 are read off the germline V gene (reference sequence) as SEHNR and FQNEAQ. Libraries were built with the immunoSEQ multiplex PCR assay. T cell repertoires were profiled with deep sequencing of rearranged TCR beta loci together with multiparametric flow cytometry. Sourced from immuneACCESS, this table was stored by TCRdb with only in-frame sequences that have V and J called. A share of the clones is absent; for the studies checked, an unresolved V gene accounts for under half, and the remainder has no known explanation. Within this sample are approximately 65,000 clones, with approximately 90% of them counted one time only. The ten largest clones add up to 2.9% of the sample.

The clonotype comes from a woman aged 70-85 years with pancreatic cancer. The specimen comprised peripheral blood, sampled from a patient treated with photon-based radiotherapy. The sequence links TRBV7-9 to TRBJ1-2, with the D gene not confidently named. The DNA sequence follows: TGTGCCAGCAGCCATAAAGGTCAGGTGGGCTATGGCTACACCTTC. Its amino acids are CASSHKGQVGYGYTF.